These T cell receptor beta chains were read from a single sample in a study of control samples from healthy donors and cancer patients. Clones were read by immunoSEQ multiplex PCR, and TCRdb kept only the in-frame ones, dropping some. The sample yields approximately 150,000 clones, approximately 94% seen once. Sequences were obtained from PBMCs. Receptors were obtained from a man aged 60 to 75 with colorectal cancer. Each CDR3 is given without its conserved first and last residue.

TRBJ1-1,TRBV19,11,ASRKMMNTEAF
TRBJ2-5,TRBV12-5,13,ASAPGTGGGETQY
TRBJ1-1,TRBV6-5,11,ASTPRGDTEAF
TRBJ1-6,TRBV29-1,11,SVRSDYNSPLH
TRBJ2-5,TRBV24-1,12,ATSDPGTGGTQY
TRBJ2-3,TRBV19,14,ASSRLDRASTDTQY
TRBJ2-1,TRBV5-4,12,ASSSPRDNNEQF
TRBJ1-2,TRBV4-1,12,ASSLPGQALGYT
TRBJ1-5,TRBV7-8,17,ASSLAKGPGVYGNQPQH
TRBJ1-6,TRBV19,15,ASMGRQGGTYNSPLH
TRBJ1-5,TRBV7-2,13,ASSLTGTGNQPQH
TRBJ2-1,TRBV19,12,ASTTGTPYNEQF
TRBJ2-1,TRBV7-8,15,ASSPRQGATSYNEQF
TRBJ2-5,TRBV4-1,12,ASSLPDNQETQY
TRBJ1-1,TRBV21-1,11,ASSKGLNTEAF
TRBJ1-2,TRBV4-3,13,ASSQSDRGGYGYT
TRBJ2-7,TRBV5-5,12,ASSLVVGRNEQY
TRBJ2-7,TRBV5-1,13,ASSLRGGVGNEQY
TRBJ1-1,TRBV20-1,8,SASTIEAF
TRBJ1-2,TRBV19,12,ASSMGVTNYGYT
TRBJ2-5,TRBV13,14,ASSFRGGKVGETQY
TRBJ1-2,TRBV6-1,12,ASSEGDSGDGYT
TRBJ2-3,TRBV28,12,ASSPGTSTDTQY
TRBJ2-4,TRBV7-2,16,ASSLERAGAQAKNIQY
TRBJ1-1,TRBV5-4,12,ASSLDRGGTEAF
TRBJ1-4,TRBV7-2,12,ASSLRGSNEKLF
TRBJ1-6,TRBV12-3/TRBV12-4,9,ASSLEGPLH
TRBJ1-1,TRBV7-9,12,ASSLGHQNTEAF
TRBJ1-2,TRBV4-1,16,ASSQATTGTKGVYGYT
TRBJ2-7,TRBV29-1,9,SLDRGSGQY
TRBJ2-7,TRBV6-5,9,ASERGYEQY
TRBJ2-7,TRBV24-1,13,ATSAGTGASYEQY
TRBJ1-4,TRBV7-2,12,ASRQGAYSEKLF
TRBJ1-2,TRBV5-6,12,ASSEDRGVDGYT
TRBJ1-6,TRBV25-1,11,ASSGGRERPLH
TRBJ2-3,TRBV4-1,10,ASSLAGGSQY
TRBJ1-5,TRBV5-8,13,ASSFLQVSNQPQH
TRBJ2-3,TRBV11-2,13,ASSRMGTGAWAQY
TRBJ2-7,TRBV11-2,12,ASSPLQGGYEQY
TRBJ1-4,TRBV4-1,15,ASSQVMGEAINEKLF
TRBJ1-1,TRBV12-3/TRBV12-4,11,ASSFEGSTEAF
TRBJ1-5,TRBV2,13,ASSEAGIGNQPQH
TRBJ1-2,TRBV2,12,ASRRTGGDYGYT
TRBJ1-1,TRBV18,13,ASSPPSAGLTEAF
TRBJ2-7,TRBV6-2/TRBV6-3,12,ASSQHNLNYEQY
TRBJ2-7,TRBV5-8,9,ASSFFSEQY
TRBJ1-4,TRBV27,11,ASSLNGNEKLF
TRBJ2-7,TRBV6-5,13,ASRATASGGYEQY
TRBJ1-1,TRBV19,12,ASTRGGGNTEAF
TRBJ1-2,TRBV11-1,12,ASSPEGSNYGYT
TRBJ2-7,TRBV7-2,10,ASSPSSYEQY
TRBJ1-2,TRBV5-1,12,ASSSGQGAGGYT
TRBJ2-1,TRBV19,13,ASSLRQGAYNEQF
TRBJ2-7,TRBV4-1,16,ASSQGLAGVLPSYEQY
TRBJ2-3,TRBV5-4,11,ASSSQGTDTQY
TRBJ1-2,TRBV30,10,AWSLGDWGYT
TRBJ2-7,TRBV19,14,ASSMDSGTHTYEQY
TRBJ1-5,TRBV9,12,ASSGWGASQPQH
TRBJ2-7,TRBV24-1,12,ATSRGGQGYEQY